Each of the 17 T cell receptor beta chains below was sequenced from the same sample in a study of glioma-infiltrating T cells after dendritic cell vaccination. TCRdb's copy holds only in-frame clones and misses some; the assay was immunoSEQ multiplex PCR. The sample yields around 67,000 clones, around 81% seen once. Sequenced material: blood, taken before dendritic cell vaccination. Receptors originate from a human donor with glioblastoma.

The rearrangement joins TRBV15 to TRBJ2-5, with 10 bases fitting TRBD2. The CDR3 is 14 amino acids. V lost 4 bases, J lost 4 bases, and 3 bases stayed unmatched. From germline, CDR1 is LNHNV and CDR2 YYDKDF (reference sequence). The CDR3: CATSIAGGRETQYF. The CDR3, as DNA: TGTGCCACCAGCATAGCGGGGGGCCGAGAGACCCAGTACTTC. The complete variable domain, with remaining parts taken from reference TRBV15 and TRBJ2-5, reads DAMVIQNPRYQVTQFGKPVTLSCSQTLNHNVMYWYQQKSSQAPKLLFHYYDKDFNNEADTPDNFQSRRPNTSFCFLDIRSPGLGDTAMYLCATSIAGGRETQYFGPGTRLLVL.

The rearrangement joins TRBV5-1 to TRBJ2-1, with 9 bases that match TRBD2. The germline V gene encodes CDR1 SGHRS and CDR2 YFSETQ. This CDR3 region has 15 residues. V lost 1 base to trimming and J lost 7 bases; unmatched junction nucleotides: 6. The CDR3 here is CASSLTLAGTNEQFF. The CDR3 DNA follows: TGCGCCAGCAGCTTGACCCTAGCGGGGACGAATGAGCAGTTCTTC. Full variable domain (missing parts from reference TRBV5-1 and TRBJ2-1): KAGVTQTPRYLIKTRGQQVTLSCSPISGHRSVSWYQQTPGQGLQFLFEYFSETQRNKGNFPGRFSGRQFSNSRSEMNVSTLELGDSALYLCASSLTLAGTNEQFFGPGTRLTVL.

This chain joins TRBV6-5 and TRBJ1-2; tentative D call: TRBD1 (6 bases). Germline CDR1 is MNHEY and CDR2 is SVGAGI. CDR3 size: 13 residues. With 7 bases removed from V and 6 bases from J, the gap between germline ends came to 15 bases. CDR3 sequence: CASTNAGEDGYTF. CDR3 nucleotide sequence: TGTGCCAGCACCAACGCAGGGGAAGATGGCTACACCTTC.

In nucleotides, the CDR3 is TGTGCCAGCAGCCAAGATCAGTTCCCAAGGGGGCAGTACTTC. It codes for CASSQDQFPRGQYF. The genes are TRBV14 and TRBJ2-7, with D perhaps matching TRBD1 (5 bases). The V gene's germline CDR1 is SGHDN and CDR2 FVKESK. Trimming took 0 bases from V and 9 from J, leaving 15 bases between them. This CDR3 is built from 14 residues.

The chain joins TRBV2 to TRBJ1-1; D is unclear. CDR3 length equals 15 residues. Trimming removed 6 bases at V and 1 base at J, with 15 bases between. Germline V gives CDR1 SNHLY, CDR2 FYNNEI. This CDR3 is CASRESGVTNTEAFF. The CDR3 nucleotides read TGTGCCAGCAGGGAATCGGGTGTGACGAACACTGAAGCTTTCTTT.

CDR3 in amino acids: CASSKGGQVYEQYF. The CDR3 coding sequence is TGTGCCAGCAGCAAAGGGGGACAAGTCTACGAGCAGTACTTC. The chain combines TRBV5-4 with TRBJ2-7; perhaps TRBD1 as D (6 bases). Germline CDR1 reads SGHNT; CDR2 reads YYREEE (reference sequence). With 4 bases removed from V and 3 bases from J, the gap between germline ends came to 14 bases. CDR3 size: 14 residues.

V is TRBV4-3 and J is TRBJ2-1; D unclear. Per the germline V gene, CDR1 is LGHNA and CDR2 is YSLEER. The CDR3 covers 13 residues. Trimming took off 1 base at V and 9 bases at J, with 10 bases between the two ends. The CDR3 DNA reads as TGCGCCAGCAGCCAAGTCGGTCTCGGTGAGCAGTTCTTC. It encodes CASSQVGLGEQFF.

The chain couples TRBV18 to TRBJ2-7; D perhaps matches TRBD2 (6 bases). V lost 8 bases and J lost 1, with 9 bases in between. Germline V CDR1 and CDR2: KGHSH, LQKENI. CDR3 size: 12 residues. Written as DNA, the CDR3 is TGTGCCAGCCGCGGGGAATCCTACGAGCAGTACTTC. Protein: CASRGESYEQYF.

This clone was found once. The rearrangement joins TRBV7-9 to TRBJ2-3; 7 nucleotides align to TRBD1. This CDR3 comprises 16 residues. Per germline, CDR1 SEHNR and CDR2 FQNEAQ (reference sequence). The junction had 7 bases not matched to a gene; V was cut back by 3 bases and J by 1 base. The DNA of the CDR3 is TGTGCCAGCAGCTTCAACAGGGGAAGTGGCACAGATACGCAGTATTTT. This encodes CASSFNRGSGTDTQYF.

V is TRBV7-3 and J is TRBJ2-5; D is possibly TRBD2 (7 bases). V shed 5 bases and J shed 5 bases, with 15 bases lying between them. Germline V CDR1 and CDR2: SGHTA, FQGTGA. The CDR3 extends over 14 amino acids. CDR3 bases: TGTGCCAGCAGCGGGGGGGGGCGGTGGGAGACCCAGTACTTC. Translating it yields CASSGGGRWETQYF.

This sequence joins TRBV30 and TRBJ1-1, with 7 bases identical to TRBD1. CDR1 is GTSNPN and CDR2 is SVGIG in the germline V gene (reference sequence). V lost 6 bases to trimming and J lost 4 bases; unmatched junction nucleotides: 5. The CDR3 totals 12 residues. The chain's CDR3 is CACRGGRTEAFF. Here the CDR3 DNA reads TGTGCCTGCCGAGGGGGCCGCACTGAAGCTTTCTTT.

V gene TRBV5-6 combines with J gene TRBJ1-2; 7 nucleotides agree with TRBD1. Trimming removed 0 bases from V and 7 bases from J; junction bases left unmatched: 6. The CDR3 loop spans 14 amino acids. Germline assignment: CDR1 SGHDT and CDR2 YYEEEE. CDR3 in DNA: TGTGCCAGCAGCTTGGCAGGGGGACTTGGTGGCTACACCTTC. Translated: CASSLAGGLGGYTF.

The chain has TRBV11-2 and TRBJ2-7; TRBD1 matches 7 bases. After removal of 5 bases from V and 4 bases from J, the junction contained 11 bases not matched to a gene. This CDR3 has 15 residues. CDR1 and CDR2 from the germline V gene are SGHAT and FQNNGV. CDR3 nucleotide sequence: TGTGCCAGCAGCCCTACAGGGGCGCCGAGATACGAGCAGTACTTC. Translation gives CASSPTGAPRYEQYF.

The DNA for the CDR3 is TGTGCCTCCTCGGACAGTCCCTCGGGGGCCAACGTCCTGACTTTC. As protein: CASSDSPSGANVLTF. The chain recombines TRBV30 with TRBJ2-6; perhaps TRBD1 as D (6 bases). With 7 bases removed from V and 4 bases from J, the gap between germline ends came to 17 bases. This CDR3 contains 15 residues. The germline V gene has CDR1 GTSNPN and CDR2 SVGIG (reference sequence).

V and J are TRBV6-5 and TRBJ2-7; 7 bases match TRBD2. Germline lookup yields CDR1 MNHEY and CDR2 SVGAGI. V shed 5 bases, J shed 2 bases, and the junction held 3 bases outside the gene matches. CDR3 length: 13 amino acids. Here the CDR3 DNA reads TGTGCCAGCAGTGGGGGGGTCCCCTACGAGCAGTACTTC. The encoded protein is CASSGGVPYEQYF.

The rearrangement uses TRBV19 and TRBJ1-3; the match to TRBD1 covers 10 bases. The germline V gene has CDR1 LNHDA and CDR2 SQIVND (reference sequence). The V and J ends lost 6 bases and 0 bases, in that order; junction bases with no gene match: 5. The CDR3 has 16 amino acids. For the CDR3, the DNA is TGTGCCAGTAGGGGACAGGGGTCTAACTCTGGAAACACCATATATTTT. Translation: CASRGQGSNSGNTIYF. Full variable domain (remainder filled in from reference TRBV19 and TRBJ1-3): DGGITQSPKYLFRKEGQNVTLSCEQNLNHDAMYWYRQDPGQGLRLIYYSQIVNDFQKGDIAEGYSVSREKKESFPLTVTSAQKNPTAFYLCASRGQGSNSGNTIYFGEGSWLTVV.

This chain joins TRBV7-9 and TRBJ1-6; 7 bases align to TRBD1. CDR3 size: 15 residues. The trim removed 5 bases at V and 5 bases at J, leaving 6 bases unmatched. CDR1 SEHNR and CDR2 FQNEAQ come from the germline V gene (reference sequence). CDR3 in DNA: TGTGCCAGCAGCCCCCGACAGGGAAATAATTCACCCCTCCACTTT. Protein product: CASSPRQGNNSPLHF. The whole variable domain, remainder taken from reference TRBV7-9 and TRBJ1-6, is DTGVSQNPRHKITKRGQNVTFRCDPISEHNRLYWYRQTLGQGPEFLTYFQNEAQLEKSRLLSDRFSAERPKGSFSTLEIQRTEQGDSAMYLCASSPRQGNNSPLHFGNGTRLTVT.